This T cell receptor beta chain appears in the sequencing data of a study of blood T cell repertoires in COVID-19. Study background: Spain, Italy and the United States supplied samples that represented acute and convalescent COVID-19. In each case, the material was cDNA or gDNA derived from T cells, B-cell-depleted T cells, or PBMCs.

J lost 3 bases, V lost 4 bases, and 2 bases had no gene match. The CDR3 is made up of 14 amino acids. From germline, CDR1 is SGHNT and CDR2 YYREEE (reference sequence). Per the authors' pipeline: How many nucleated cells were present was estimated from reference gene primer amplification. Profiled with immunoSEQ multiplex PCR; TCRdb holds only in-frame clones, not every one. V and J calls and clone size are as listed in that table; D and trimming were resolved from the DNA. Counted here are fewer than 120,000 clones, approximately 82% occurring once; the ten biggest clones make up 3.8%. Material for sequencing was peripheral blood. The sequence came from a woman of 80 years or more with acute or convalescent COVID-19. The chain joins TRBV5-4 to TRBJ2-4; 9 bases fit TRBD1. The CDR3 loop reads CASSRTGDKNIQYF. In nucleotides, the CDR3 is TGTGCCAGCAGCAGGACAGGGGACAAAAACATTCAGTACTTC.